What follows is one TCR beta chain and its context. What it recognizes is unknown. The CDR3 runs 15 residues. The germline gives CDR1 SGHVS, CDR2 FQNEAQ. V shed 5 bases and J shed 0 bases, with 12 bases lying between them. The sample belongs to a study of blood T cells in healthy people across ages. Study-level points and caveats: TCR beta diversity per million T cells fell roughly linearly with age.

Next came a second PCR, run for roughly 7 to 12 cycles, which used a sample-barcoded 5' primer along with a J-beta primer mix. A template-switch adaptor with 12 random nucleotides tagged each cDNA molecule. TCRdb redid the calling of the 5' RACE reads with MiXCR, one entry per CDR3 protein. The data hold 450,000 to 650,000 distinct CDR3 sequences, with 24% observed a single time. The same data also contributed to another study, on T cells of mothers and their children.

The rearrangement joins TRBV7-8 to TRBJ2-3; the D gene is possibly TRBD1 (5 bases). The receptor's source is a boy younger than 18 in good health. The sequenced sample was blood. The CDR3 loop reads CASSTHRRSTDTQYF. CDR3 coding DNA: TGTGCCAGCAGCACCCACAGGAGAAGCACAGATACGCAGTATTTT.